A selection of T cell receptor beta chains follows, all from one sample in a study of T cell responses to AZD1222 COVID-19 vaccine. Clones were sequenced by immunoSEQ multiplex PCR, and TCRdb holds only the in-frame ones, with some missing. The sample gives under 150,000 clones, approximately 90% of which show up once; roughly 2.8% is in the top ten. Sequencing used peripheral blood, obtained on day 0 of AZD1222 vaccination. All receptors derive from an adult in good health. Both conserved end residues are part of each CDR3. Each record gives: clone size, V gene, D gene, J gene, CDR3 protein, CDR3 DNA. The D gene is left open where the match is weak. Part of the rows lack a size; the others show once, few, many or a class for expanded clones.

>-|TRBV7-2|TRBD1|TRBJ1-5
CASSLVAGGQQPQHF
TGTGCCAGCAGCTTAGTAGCAGGGGGCCAGCAGCCCCAGCATTTT
>-|TRBV11-1|-|TRBJ2-1
CASSYLGVQFF
TGTGCCAGCAGCTACCTAGGAGTGCAGTTCTTC
>-|TRBV2|TRBD2|TRBJ2-7
CASRMFGTRGLEQYF
TGTGCCAGCAGGATGTTCGGGACTAGGGGACTCGAGCAGTACTTC
>-|TRBV19|-|TRBJ1-6
CASSIQVINSPLHF
TGTGCCAGTAGTATTCAGGTCATCAATTCACCCCTCCACTTT
>-|TRBV10-2|-|TRBJ1-1
CASTEGRVEAFF
TGCGCCAGCACCGAGGGCAGGGTGGAAGCTTTCTTT
>-|TRBV10-3|-|TRBJ2-2
CAISRTGELFF
TGTGCCATCAGTCGAACCGGGGAGCTGTTTTTT
>-|TRBV5-1|-|TRBJ2-7
CASSLPEVSYEQYF
TGCGCCAGCAGCTTACCGGAGGTCTCCTACGAGCAGTACTTC
>-|TRBV5-1|-|TRBJ1-3
CASSLAGPASGNTIYF
TGCGCCAGCAGCTTGGCCGGGCCAGCTTCTGGAAACACCATATATTTT
>-|TRBV2|-|TRBJ2-7
CASSINTAEFYEQYF
TGTGCCAGCAGCATAAATACAGCCGAATTCTACGAGCAGTACTTC
>-|TRBV3-1/TRBV3-2|-|TRBJ1-4
CASSHPSGGWEKLFF
TGTGCCAGCAGCCATCCCTCTGGGGGCTGGGAAAAACTGTTTTTT
>-|TRBV9|-|TRBJ1-4
CASSPTGLGEKLFF
TGTGCCAGCAGCCCCACAGGGTTAGGAGAAAAACTGTTTTTT
>-|TRBV5-1|-|TRBJ1-2
CASSLGGTTYGYTF
TGCGCCAGCAGCTTGGGGGGCACTACCTATGGCTACACCTTC
>few|TRBV19|-|TRBJ2-5
CASSISYQETQYF
TGTGCCAGTAGTATTTCCTACCAAGAGACCCAGTACTTC
>-|TRBV9|TRBD1|TRBJ2-2
CASSVATGIAGELFF
TGTGCCAGCAGCGTTGCGACAGGGATCGCCGGGGAGCTGTTTTTT
>-|TRBV2|-|TRBJ1-6
CASSDRWAANSPLHF
TGTGCCAGCAGTGATCGGTGGGCAGCAAATTCACCCCTCCACTTT
>-|TRBV5-4|-|TRBJ2-1
CASSLGQGAAFEQFF
TGTGCCAGCAGCTTGGGGCAGGGTGCGGCGTTTGAGCAGTTCTTC
>-|TRBV15|-|TRBJ1-2
CATSRGGEANYGYTF
TGTGCCACCAGCAGAGGGGGAGAAGCTAACTATGGCTACACCTTC
>-|TRBV7-9|TRBD1|TRBJ1-6
CASSSQTGANSPLHF
TGTGCCAGCAGCTCCCAGACAGGGGCGAATTCACCCCTCCACTTT
>-|TRBV19|TRBD1|TRBJ1-1
CASRQGAAEAFF
TGTGCCAGTAGACAGGGGGCCGCTGAAGCTTTCTTT
>once|TRBV19|TRBD2|TRBJ2-1
CASTRLAGDDEQFF
TGTGCCAGTACTCGGCTAGCGGGTGACGATGAGCAGTTCTTC
>-|TRBV19|-|TRBJ1-1
CASSIKMRGNTEAFF
TGTGCCAGTAGTATAAAAATGCGGGGGAACACTGAAGCTTTCTTT
>once|TRBV28|-|TRBJ2-7
CASSLGKVHTYEQYF
TGTGCCAGCAGTCTAGGGAAAGTACACACCTACGAGCAGTACTTC
>-|TRBV2|-|TRBJ2-7
CASSEVRTYEQYF
TGTGCCAGCAGTGAAGTCAGGACCTACGAGCAGTACTTC
>-|TRBV19|TRBD1|TRBJ1-5
CASSIGFSGGSNQPQHF
TGTGCCAGTAGTATAGGATTTTCAGGGGGAAGCAATCAGCCCCAGCATTTT
>-|TRBV19|-|TRBJ1-2
CASSIDRGQAGYGYTF
TGTGCCAGTAGTATAGATCGTGGCCAGGCGGGCTATGGCTACACCTTC
>-|TRBV27|TRBD1|TRBJ2-3
CASSKGTAPSTDTQYF
TGTGCCAGCAGCAAAGGGACAGCCCCTAGCACAGATACGCAGTATTTT
>-|TRBV30|-|TRBJ2-2
CAWVQGAGELFF
TGTGCCTGGGTACAGGGCGCCGGGGAGCTGTTTTTT
>-|TRBV28|TRBD2|TRBJ2-1
CASSPLGLAGGGGNEQFF
TGTGCCAGCAGTCCCCTGGGACTAGCGGGAGGGGGGGGCAATGAGCAGTTCTTC
>-|TRBV27|-|TRBJ2-7
CASSLKGDSYEQYF
TGTGCCAGCAGTTTAAAGGGGGACTCCTACGAGCAGTACTTC
>-|TRBV9|-|TRBJ2-7
CASSNGGEQYF
TGTGCCAGCAGCAACGGGGGCGAGCAGTACTTC
>few|TRBV28|-|TRBJ1-4
CASSSGSTNEKLFF
TGTGCCAGCAGTTCAGGTAGCACTAATGAAAAACTGTTTTTT
>-|TRBV5-6|-|TRBJ1-3
CASSFPGSGNTIYF
TGTGCCAGCAGCTTTCCAGGGTCTGGAAACACCATATATTTT
>-|TRBV19|TRBD1|TRBJ1-2
CASSIGQAHGYTF
TGTGCCAGTAGTATTGGACAGGCACATGGCTACACCTTC
>-|TRBV18|TRBD1|TRBJ1-2
CASSPGQKVYGYTF
TGTGCCAGCTCACCGGGACAGAAAGTTTATGGCTACACCTTC
>-|TRBV14|TRBD1|TRBJ1-3
CASNDRGLGGNTIYF
TGTGCCAGCAACGACAGGGGACTAGGCGGAAACACCATATATTTT
>-|TRBV5-1|-|TRBJ1-1
CASSRGWGTEAFF
TGCGCCAGCAGTCGGGGCTGGGGCACTGAAGCTTTCTTT
>-|TRBV6-5|-|TRBJ2-2
CASRVPRVAIGELFF
TGTGCCAGCAGGGTCCCCAGGGTAGCGATCGGGGAGCTGTTTTTT
>-|TRBV5-3|TRBD1|TRBJ1-1
CARTCKPRHRGVVKTEAFF
TGTGCCAGAACCTGTAAGCCCCGCCACAGGGGGGTCGTCAAGACTGAAGCTTTCTTT
>-|TRBV7-6|TRBD2|TRBJ2-1
CASSLEAGGGLAGNEQFF
TGTGCCAGCAGCTTAGAGGCTGGGGGGGGACTAGCGGGTAATGAGCAGTTCTTC
>-|TRBV19|-|TRBJ1-5
CASSIRVGNQPQHF
TGTGCCAGTAGTATCAGGGTTGGGAATCAGCCCCAGCATTTT
>-|TRBV3-1/TRBV3-2|-|TRBJ1-5
CASSLGWGDQPQHF
TGTGCCAGCAGCCTAGGCTGGGGAGACCAGCCCCAGCATTTT
>-|TRBV20-1|-|TRBJ1-4
CSAMEKLFF
TGCAGTGCGATGGAAAAACTGTTTTTT
>-|TRBV24-1|-|TRBJ2-7
CATSDELTYEQYF
TGTGCCACCAGTGATGAACTAACCTACGAGCAGTACTTC
>-|TRBV27|TRBD2|TRBJ2-1
CASSPGLAGTNSYNEQFF
TGTGCCAGCAGTCCGGGACTAGCGGGGACAAACTCCTACAATGAGCAGTTCTTC
>-|TRBV9|-|TRBJ2-3
CASSVGGTDTQYF
TGTGCCAGCAGCGTAGGCGGCACAGATACGCAGTATTTT